The 21 T cell receptor beta chains listed next were all sequenced from one sample in a study of blood T cell repertoires in COVID-19 (dated by TCRdb to about 2020). Library generation was performed with the immunoSEQ multiplex PCR assay. TCRdb holds this immuneACCESS table with in-frame rearrangements only. Some clones are missing; in checked studies, unresolved V genes explain under half, and the rest has no known cause. The sample table contains 80,000 to 90,000 clones; only one count was recorded for approximately 86% of them. The ten largest clones represent roughly 1.2% of the sample. Sequencing used peripheral blood. The receptors originated from a man at least 80 years old with active or convalescent COVID-19.

This clone was detected only once. This chain connects TRBV6-2 or TRBV6-3 to TRBJ2-3, with 11 bases fitting TRBD2. The J segment lost 3 bases and the V segment lost 2 bases, leaving 7 bases of the junction unmatched. The CDR3 loop spans 17 amino acids. Germline CDR1 MNHEY, CDR2 SVGEGT. CDR3 coding DNA: TGTGCCAGCAGTTACCGTGGGGCTAGCGGGAGGACAGATACGCAGTATTTT. Translating gives CASSYRGASGRTDTQYF.

This chain connects TRBV5-1 to TRBJ1-6; TRBD1 might be the D (5 bases). V was shortened by 4 bases and J by 7 bases, with 12 bases between the two germline ends. The germline V gene has CDR1 SGHRS and CDR2 YFSETQ. CDR3 size: 14 residues. Here the CDR3 reads CASSILQGNSPLHF. As DNA, the CDR3 is TGCGCCAGCAGCATTCTTCAGGGAAATTCACCCCTCCACTTT.

CDR3 nucleotides: TGCGCCAGCAGCAGGACAGGGGGCGTTGGCTACACCTTC. Protein: CASSRTGGVGYTF. The chain carries TRBV5-1 and TRBJ1-2; 11 nucleotides line up with TRBD1. Trimming took 4 bases from V and 7 from J; bases not matched to a gene: 3. CDR3 length: 13 amino acids. CDR1 and CDR2 from the germline V gene are SGHRS and YFSETQ.

The CDR3 nucleotides read TGTGCCAGCAGCGGAGGGACAGCTGGAAACACCATATATTTT. Amino acids: CASSGGTAGNTIYF. The chain has TRBV9 and TRBJ1-3, with TRBD1 matching 7 bases. Germline assignment: CDR1 SGDLS and CDR2 YYNGEE. With V trimmed by 3 bases and J by 2 bases, 2 bases remained unmatched. The CDR3 is 14 amino acids.

This chain joins TRBV15 and TRBJ2-2, with 10 bases aligning to TRBD2. V lost 4 bases and J lost 6; bases outside the gene matches: 5. Germline CDR1 LNHNV, CDR2 YYDKDF (reference sequence). The CDR3 runs to 15 residues. The CDR3 here is CATSTGLAVAGELFF. The CDR3 nucleotides are TGTGCCACCAGCACTGGACTAGCGGTAGCCGGGGAGCTGTTTTTT.

This chain connects TRBV7-6 to TRBJ1-1; D is possibly TRBD1 (6 bases). The CDR3 runs to 17 residues. Germline CDR1 reads SGHVS; CDR2 reads FNYEAQ. Trimming stripped 1 base from V and 2 bases from J, with 17 bases between. The CDR3 loop reads CASSLGARGIRNTEAFF. The CDR3 DNA follows: TGTGCCAGCAGCTTAGGTGCCAGGGGAATTAGAAACACTGAAGCTTTCTTT.

The V gene is TRBV12-3 or TRBV12-4, the J gene TRBJ1-1; D call uncertain. V was clipped by 1 base and J by 7 bases, with 4 bases between them. The CDR3 loop spans 11 amino acids. The CDR3 sequence is CASSLGYEAFF. For the CDR3, the DNA is TGTGCCAGCAGTTTAGGCTATGAAGCTTTCTTT.

The gene calls are TRBV3-1 (or the pseudogene TRBV3-2) and TRBJ2-7; tentative D call: TRBD2 (7 bases). CDR3 size: 15 residues. From germline, CDR1 is LGHDT and CDR2 YNNKEL (reference sequence). Trimming stripped 4 bases from V and 6 bases from J, with 19 bases between. CDR3 nucleotides: TGTGCCAGCAGCCCACTGTGGGGAGGGGGGGTCGAGCAGTACTTC. It is translated as CASSPLWGGGVEQYF.

The rearrangement uses TRBV10-2 and TRBJ1-5; no definite D call. The germline gives CDR1 WSHSY, CDR2 SAAADI. CDR3 length: 13 residues. The V gene lost 4 bases and the J gene lost 3 bases, with 7 bases spanning the gap. The CDR3 is CASSAQFNQPQHF. CDR3 DNA: TGCGCCAGCAGTGCACAGTTCAATCAGCCCCAGCATTTT.

The chain has TRBV29-1 and TRBJ2-3; TRBD2 agrees at 11 bases. The CDR3 length is 15 residues. CDR1 is SQVTM and CDR2 is ANQGSEA in the germline V gene. J was trimmed by 2 bases and V by 6 bases; bases with no gene match: 7. The CDR3 protein is CSVAGTSGDTDTQYF. The DNA for the CDR3 is TGCAGCGTGGCAGGGACTAGCGGAGACACAGATACGCAGTATTTT.

This clone occurred once. The V gene is TRBV5-5, the J gene TRBJ1-2; 11 bases match TRBD1. Germline V gene sequence: CDR1 SGHKS, CDR2 YYEKEE (reference sequence). Trimming cost V 4 bases and J 8 bases; bases outside gene matches: 13. This CDR3 spans 16 amino acids. DNA for the CDR3: TGTGCCAGCAGCCATACCTCCGGGACAGGGGGTGAAGGCTACACCTTC. Translation gives CASSHTSGTGGEGYTF.

V usage is TRBV7-2 and J usage is TRBJ2-1, with a possible D match to TRBD1 (6 bases). Germline V gene sequence: CDR1 SGHTA, CDR2 FQGNSA. The CDR3 extends over 16 amino acids. Trimming took off 5 bases at V and 0 bases at J, with 14 bases between the two ends. The CDR3 DNA follows: TGTGCCAGCAGCATAGACCGGGACAACTCCTACAATGAGCAGTTCTTC. Translation gives CASSIDRDNSYNEQFF. The variable domain in full, completed from reference TRBV7-2 and TRBJ2-1, reads GAGVSQSPSNKVTEKGKDVELRCDPISGHTALYWYRQSLGQGLEFLIYFQGNSAPDKSGLPSDRFSAERTGGSVSTLTIQRTQQEDSAVYLCASSIDRDNSYNEQFFGPGTRLTVL.

The chain uses TRBV5-1 and TRBJ2-3; the D gene is possibly TRBD1 (5 bases). The CDR3 extends over 17 amino acids. The ends were cut back, 0 bases at V and 0 bases at J, with 14 bases in the middle. Germline CDR1 and CDR2: SGHRS and YFSETQ. CDR3 DNA: TGCGCCAGCAGCTTGGCATTGGCAGGGCTGAGCACAGATACGCAGTATTTT. It is translated as CASSLALAGLSTDTQYF. Complete variable domain (other parts from reference TRBV5-1 and TRBJ2-3): KAGVTQTPRYLIKTRGQQVTLSCSPISGHRSVSWYQQTPGQGLQFLFEYFSETQRNKGNFPGRFSGRQFSNSRSEMNVSTLELGDSALYLCASSLALAGLSTDTQYFGPGTRLTVL.

This clone appeared a single time. CDR3 in amino acids: CASRLSGSSYNEQFF. The CDR3 region has the DNA TGCGCCAGCAGATTGAGCGGGAGCTCCTACAATGAGCAGTTCTTC. This sequence joins TRBV5-1 and TRBJ2-1, with TRBD2 matching over 8 bases. The CDR3 loop spans 15 amino acids. Germline assignment: CDR1 SGHRS and CDR2 YFSETQ. The J segment lost 0 bases and the V segment lost 5 bases, leaving 4 bases of the junction unmatched.

The CDR3 nucleotides read TGTGCCGGGGGTAGCGGGAGTTTTCGGACCGGGGAGCTGTTTTTT. It yields the protein CAGGSGSFRTGELFF. The rearrangement joins TRBV11-2 to TRBJ2-2; TRBD2 agrees at 9 bases. V shed 11 bases, J shed 5 bases, and the junction held 12 bases outside the gene matches. The CDR3 length is 15 residues. Per germline, CDR1 SGHAT and CDR2 FQNNGV.

This chain connects TRBV14 to TRBJ2-2, with D maybe TRBD1 (5 bases). The V and J ends lost 1 base and 6 bases respectively, with 12 bases between them. The length of the CDR3 is 15 residues. Germline CDR1 is SGHDN and CDR2 is FVKESK. The CDR3 DNA follows: TGTGCCAGCAGCCAAGTACCAGGGTTCGCCGGGGAGCTGTTTTTT. This translates into CASSQVPGFAGELFF.

This rearrangement joins TRBV5-1 to TRBJ1-6; D is unresolved. With 0 bases removed from V and 5 bases from J, the gap between germline ends came to 9 bases. Looked up from germline, CDR1 is SGHRS and CDR2 is YFSETQ. This CDR3 is built from 15 residues. This CDR3 reads CASSLEQSNNSPLHF. CDR3 in DNA: TGCGCCAGCAGCTTGGAACAGTCGAATAATTCACCCCTCCACTTT.

V is TRBV7-8 and J is TRBJ1-1; D possibly corresponds to TRBD1 (5 bases). Trimming took off 5 bases at V and 2 bases at J, with 12 bases between the two ends. CDR3 length: 14 amino acids. CDR1 is SGHVS, CDR2 FQNEAQ, per germline. The CDR3 here is CASSPTAYNTEAFF. CDR3 coding DNA: TGTGCCAGCAGCCCGACAGCATATAACACTGAAGCTTTCTTT.

This sequence joins TRBV7-2 and TRBJ2-1; possibly TRBD2 for D (6 bases). In germline, CDR1 is SGHTA, CDR2 FQGNSA. Deletions cut 6 bases from V and 6 bases from J, with 18 bases between. The CDR3 has 15 residues. The chain's CDR3 is CASRKGVAETNEQFF. The CDR3 DNA reads TGTGCCAGCAGAAAAGGAGTAGCGGAGACCAATGAGCAGTTCTTC.

The chain carries TRBV3-1 (or the pseudogene TRBV3-2) and TRBJ1-1; D perhaps matches TRBD1 (6 bases). Deletions cut 1 base from V and 1 base from J, with 19 bases between. Germline V lookup: CDR1 LGHDT, CDR2 YNNKEL (reference sequence). This CDR3 region has 18 residues. The CDR3 DNA reads TGTGCCAGCAGCCAAGCCCCTGCTTTAGGACAGAAGAACACTGAAGCTTTCTTT. This codes for CASSQAPALGQKNTEAFF.

The chain joins TRBV7-2 to TRBJ1-1; TRBD1 matches at 9 bases. The germline V gene has CDR1 SGHTA and CDR2 FQGNSA. The trim removed 5 bases at V and 4 bases at J, leaving 5 bases unmatched. This CDR3 is built from 14 residues. In DNA form, the CDR3 reads TGTGCCAGCAGCCTACAGGGGGCATTCACTGAAGCTTTCTTT. Protein: CASSLQGAFTEAFF.